This entry lists 26 T cell receptor beta chains sequenced from one sample in a study of T-cell memory formation after mild COVID-19. TCRdb re-called the 5' RACE reads through MiXCR, storing one row per CDR3 protein. The table lists approximately 100,000 distinct CDR3 sequences, over 8.5% of them singletons. Sequencing used PBMCs or a T cell subset sorted from them (not recorded which). The receptors shown here come from a young man who had mild COVID-19 (a few samples of this study predate the infection). Cell type and time point are not known.

The chain carries TRBV9 and TRBJ2-1; tentatively, D is TRBD1 or TRBD2 (5 bases each). Germline CDR1 is SGDLS and CDR2 is YYNGEE. With 0 bases removed from V and 3 bases from J, the gap between germline ends came to 10 bases. This CDR3 is built from 15 residues. The CDR3 DNA reads as TGTGCCAGCAGCGTAGAGGGGACGGACTACAATGAGCAGTTCTTC. This translates into CASSVEGTDYNEQFF.

There are a few counts of this clonotype. The rearrangement uses TRBV4-3 and TRBJ1-6; D gene unclear. The CDR3 is 12 residues long. Trimming stripped 0 bases from V and 10 bases from J, with 4 bases between. Germline V gene sequence: CDR1 LGHNA, CDR2 YSLEER. CDR3 sequence: CASSQEGSPLHF. The CDR3, as DNA: TGCGCCAGCAGCCAAGAGGGCTCACCCCTCCACTTT.

This clonotype was observed many times. V usage is TRBV5-5 and J usage is TRBJ2-1; TRBD1 matches at 8 bases. Germline CDR1 and CDR2: SGHKS and YYEKEE (reference sequence). The trim removed 4 bases at V and 8 bases at J, leaving 11 bases unmatched. The CDR3 totals 15 residues. The CDR3 sequence is CASSQGRQGKDEQFF. DNA for the CDR3: TGTGCCAGCAGCCAGGGGCGACAGGGGAAGGATGAGCAGTTCTTC.

This clonotype was seen ten or more times. This chain connects TRBV20-1 to TRBJ2-7; 7 bases map to TRBD1. The trim removed 2 bases at V and 4 bases at J, leaving 17 bases unmatched. The CDR3 runs to 17 residues. Per the germline V gene, CDR1 is DFQATT and CDR2 is SNEGSKA (reference sequence). The CDR3, as DNA: TGCAGTGCTAGACAACACGCTCCCGGGACAGCAACATACGAGCAGTACGTC. It specifies CSARQHAPGTATYEQYV.

The sample holds a few counts of this clonotype. This chain connects TRBV27 to TRBJ2-7, with 10 nucleotides matching TRBD2. The length of the CDR3 is 16 residues. CDR1 and CDR2 from the germline V gene are MNHEY and SMNVEV (reference sequence). With 5 bases clipped from V and 3 bases from J, the junction kept 10 bases outside the gene matches. CDR3 sequence (DNA): TGTGCCAGCAGTCAAACGCCTAGCGGGGGTTACTACGAGCAGTACTTC. Amino acid sequence: CASSQTPSGGYYEQYF.

This clonotype was recorded a few times. V and J are TRBV4-1 and TRBJ2-1; 12 nucleotides line up with TRBD2. The CDR3 covers 19 residues. Per the germline V gene, CDR1 is MGHRA and CDR2 is YSYEKL. V lost 0 bases to trimming and J lost 4 bases; unmatched junction nucleotides: 10. The CDR3 sequence: CASSQDPRTSGVIYNEQFF. The CDR3 DNA reads TGCGCCAGCAGCCAAGATCCCCGGACTAGCGGGGTCATATACAATGAGCAGTTCTTC.

This clonotype was picked up a small number of times. The V call is TRBV7-6, the J call TRBJ1-1; no definite D call. From germline, CDR1 is SGHVS and CDR2 FNYEAQ. With 8 bases removed from V and 7 bases from J, the gap between germline ends came to 17 bases. The CDR3 consists of 13 residues. In DNA, the CDR3 is TGTGCCAGCTCGAACACGGGGTACGTTGAAGCTTTCTTT. As protein: CASSNTGYVEAFF.

This clonotype showed up just a few times. The gene calls are TRBV5-1 and TRBJ1-2; D may be TRBD1 (5 bases). The germline V gene has CDR1 SGHRS and CDR2 YFSETQ. Trimming removed 0 bases at V and 4 bases at J, with 10 bases between. This CDR3 region has 14 residues. CDR3 bases: TGCGCCAGCAGCTTGGTGGACAAGATCTATGGCTACACCTTC. Its protein product is CASSLVDKIYGYTF.

This rearrangement joins TRBV6-6 to TRBJ2-3, with 11 positions matching TRBD1. After removal of 4 bases from V and 4 bases from J, the junction contained 4 bases not matched to a gene. Germline V gene lookup returns CDR1 MNHNY and CDR2 SVGAGI (reference sequence). The CDR3 totals 15 residues. CDR3: CASSFGTGGSDTQYF. As DNA, the CDR3 is TGTGCCAGCAGTTTCGGGACAGGGGGATCAGATACGCAGTATTTT.

This clonotype showed up just a few times. The V call is TRBV6-2 or TRBV6-3, the J call TRBJ1-5; no reliable D call. The CDR3 loop spans 12 amino acids. CDR1 is MNHEY, CDR2 SVGEGT, per germline. V was shortened by 7 bases and J by 6 bases, with 10 bases between the two germline ends. CDR3 residues: CASTLGSQPQHF. The CDR3 coding sequence is TGTGCCAGCACCCTAGGGAGTCAGCCCCAGCATTTT.

V is TRBV4-1 and J is TRBJ1-2; no firm D call. V was trimmed by 1 base and J by 2 bases, leaving 2 bases between them. This CDR3 region has 12 residues. CDR1 MGHRA and CDR2 YSYEKL come from the germline V gene. CDR3 residues: CASSQGNYGYTF. The CDR3 nucleotides are TGCGCCAGCAGCCAAGGGAACTATGGCTACACCTTC.

This clonotype appeared many times. The chain combines TRBV28 with TRBJ2-3; TRBD2 agrees at 10 bases. Germline assignment: CDR1 MDHEN and CDR2 SYDVKM. The CDR3 spans 15 residues. Trimming took 7 bases from V and 9 from J; bases not matched to a gene: 13. The CDR3 DNA is TGTGCCAGCACCCCCCGCGCTGAGACTAGCGGGACGCAGTATTTT. The encoded protein is CASTPRAETSGTQYF.

This chain joins TRBV7-2 and TRBJ2-5; D possibly corresponds to TRBD2 (7 bases). The CDR3 has 16 amino acids. Germline V gene sequence: CDR1 SGHTA, CDR2 FQGNSA. V was trimmed by 5 bases and J by 5 bases, leaving 21 bases between them. The CDR3 spells CASSRGAGGLGETQYF. DNA of the CDR3: TGTGCCAGCAGCCGGGGGGCCGGGGGGCTCGGGGAGACCCAGTACTTC.

The sample holds a few counts of this clonotype. The gene calls are TRBV6-5 and TRBJ1-1; D is ambiguous. V was shortened by 2 bases and J by 2 bases, with 12 bases between the two germline ends. The CDR3 extends over 15 amino acids. Germline CDR1 MNHEY, CDR2 SVGAGI. CDR3 in amino acids: CASSYGHSANTEAFF. The CDR3 DNA sequence: TGTGCCAGCAGTTACGGCCACAGTGCTAACACTGAAGCTTTCTTT.

This chain joins TRBV7-2 and TRBJ1-6; D gene ambiguous. V was pared by 1 base and J by 8 bases, with 6 bases between. This CDR3 comprises 13 residues. Germline V lookup: CDR1 SGHTA, CDR2 FQGNSA. The CDR3 DNA reads as TGTGCCAGCAGCTTAGGGGGTGATTCACCCCTCCACTTT. Translating gives CASSLGGDSPLHF. Looking up the rest from reference TRBV7-2 and TRBJ1-6 gives the full variable domain: GAGVSQSPSNKVTEKGKDVELRCDPISGHTALYWYRQSLGQGLEFLIYFQGNSAPDKSGLPSDRFSAERTGGSVSTLTIQRTQQEDSAVYLCASSLGGDSPLHFGNGTRLTVT.

The rearrangement links TRBV4-2 to TRBJ2-6, with no clear D. This CDR3 has 16 amino acids. The germline V and J ends were trimmed by 4 bases and 0 bases, with 10 bases remaining between them. Germline assignment: CDR1 LGHNA and CDR2 YNFKEQ. The CDR3 region is CASSLSETSGANVLTF. The DNA of the CDR3 is TGTGCCAGCAGCCTAAGTGAAACCTCTGGGGCCAACGTCCTGACTTTC.

The chain employs TRBV7-2 and TRBJ2-1, with TRBD2 as a possible D gene (5 bases). The CDR3 is 13 residues long. Trimming took 5 bases from V and 2 from J, leaving 7 bases between them. Germline CDR1 SGHTA, CDR2 FQGNSA. CDR3 in amino acids: CASSRDAYNEQFF. The CDR3 DNA follows: TGTGCCAGCAGCCGGGATGCCTACAATGAGCAGTTCTTC.

This clonotype has more than one count but fewer than ten. J is TRBJ1-2 and V is TRBV7-9; D call uncertain. CDR1 and CDR2 (germline): SEHNR, FQNEAQ (reference sequence). This CDR3 has 10 residues. Trimming shortened V by 2 bases and J by 8 bases, and 3 bases separated the two germline ends. DNA of the CDR3: TGTGCCAGCAGCTTATACGGCTACACCTTC. Translation gives CASSLYGYTF.

This clonotype was detected only a few times. The chain has TRBV6-2 or TRBV6-3 and TRBJ2-3; D might be TRBD1 or TRBD2, each matching 5 bases. The ends were cut back, 2 bases at V and 6 bases at J, with 15 bases in the middle. Germline lookup yields CDR1 MNHEY and CDR2 SVGEGT. This CDR3 is built from 15 residues. CDR3 amino acids: CASSYLGTSGDTQYF. In nucleotides, the CDR3 is TGTGCCAGCAGTTACCTGGGGACCTCGGGGGATACGCAGTATTTT.

The sample holds a few counts of this clonotype. This chain joins TRBV29-1 and TRBJ2-1, with 8 bases fitting TRBD1. Germline CDR1 SQVTM, CDR2 ANQGSEA. This CDR3 is built from 14 residues. The junction had 5 bases not matched to a gene; V was cut back by 1 base and J by 6 bases. The CDR3 reads CSVEGGDRSNEQFF. CDR3 DNA sequence: TGCAGCGTTGAAGGAGGGGACAGGAGCAATGAGCAGTTCTTC.

This chain uses TRBV24-1 with TRBJ2-1; D gene unclear. The V and J ends lost 0 bases and 6 bases respectively, with 8 bases between them. CDR3 length: 14 amino acids. Germline loops: CDR1 KGHDR, CDR2 SFDVKD. This CDR3 reads CATSDLRRINEQFF. For the CDR3, the DNA is TGTGCCACCAGTGATTTGCGGCGGATCAATGAGCAGTTCTTC.

This clonotype came up a few times. The rearrangement joins TRBV12-3 or TRBV12-4 to TRBJ1-2; D is undetermined. V was cut by 3 bases and J by 3 bases, with 8 bases left in between. The CDR3 consists of 13 residues. In nucleotides, the CDR3 is TGTGCCAGCAGTTTTTCTGTCGACTATGGCTACACCTTC. Its translation is CASSFSVDYGYTF.

This clonotype was counted at least ten times. The genes are TRBV5-1 and TRBJ2-7; no reliable D call. V was clipped by 0 bases and J by 3 bases, with 4 bases between them. The CDR3 runs to 12 residues. Looked up from germline, CDR1 is SGHRS and CDR2 is YFSETQ. CDR3 in DNA: TGCGCCAGCAGCTTGGAGAGCTACGAGCAGTACGTC. This encodes CASSLESYEQYV.

The gene calls are TRBV6-5 and TRBJ2-7; 11 bases match TRBD2. Germline CDR1 MNHEY, CDR2 SVGAGI. The CDR3 contains 15 residues. Trimming cost V 6 bases and J 2 bases; bases outside gene matches: 6. CDR3 DNA sequence: TGTGCCAGCAGCCGGGGACTAGCGGCCGCCTACGAGCAGTACGTC. It yields the protein CASSRGLAAAYEQYV.

The chain recombines TRBV12-3 or TRBV12-4 with TRBJ2-3, with 10 nucleotides matching TRBD2. The J segment lost 2 bases and the V segment lost 5 bases, leaving 4 bases of the junction unmatched. The CDR3 spans 15 residues. The CDR3 DNA is TGTGCCAGCAGTACCGGGACTAGCGTCACAGATACGCAGTATTTT. Encoded protein: CASSTGTSVTDTQYF.

This clonotype was counted between two and nine times. The rearrangement joins TRBV7-2 to TRBJ2-5; 9 nucleotides align to TRBD2. The CDR3 has 16 amino acids. V dropped 0 bases and J dropped 1; count of bases not matched to a gene: 3. The germline CDR1 and CDR2 sequences are SGHTA and FQGNSA. The CDR3 sequence: CASSLAVSGGQETQYF. CDR3 coding DNA: TGTGCCAGCAGCTTAGCAGTTAGCGGGGGCCAAGAGACCCAGTACTTC.